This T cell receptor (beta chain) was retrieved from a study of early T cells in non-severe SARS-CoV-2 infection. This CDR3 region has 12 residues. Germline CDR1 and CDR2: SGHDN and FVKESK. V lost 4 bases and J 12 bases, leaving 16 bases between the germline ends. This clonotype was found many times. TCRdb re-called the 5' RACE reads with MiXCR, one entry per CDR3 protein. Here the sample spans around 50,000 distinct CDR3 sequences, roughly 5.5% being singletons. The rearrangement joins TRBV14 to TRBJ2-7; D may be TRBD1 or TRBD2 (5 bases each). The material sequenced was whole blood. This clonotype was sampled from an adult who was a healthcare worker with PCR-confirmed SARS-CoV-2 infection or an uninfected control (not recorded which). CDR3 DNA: TGTGCCAGCAGCCCGGGGCGAGGGCGATGGTACTTC. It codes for CASSPGRGRWYF.